A selection of T cell receptor beta chains follows, all from one sample in a study of shared clonotypes between healthy human individuals. TCRdb keeps only in-frame clones here, not all; method: immunoSEQ multiplex PCR. The sample contains over 950,000 clones, roughly 80% of which appear only once. Sequences were obtained from memory CD4+ T cells from PBMCs. Every receptor here comes from a man aged 18 to 29 in good health. Some clones in this sample may be carry-over from other donors' samples. The CDR3 runs from the conserved cysteine through the conserved F or W. The D gene is left open where the match is weak. Clone size is stated in some rows and not others, as once, few, many or a class when expanded.

v_gene: TRBV4-1; abundance: -; d_gene: -; j_gene: TRBJ2-5; CDR3nt: TGCGCCAGCAGCCGTCGTTCTCAAGAGACCCAGTACTTC; CDR3aa: CASSRRSQETQYF
v_gene: TRBV5-1; abundance: -; d_gene: -; j_gene: TRBJ2-5; CDR3nt: TGCGCCAGCAGCGCCCAGGGGTACCAAGAGACCCAGTACTTC; CDR3aa: CASSAQGYQETQYF
v_gene: TRBV11-2; abundance: -; d_gene: TRBD2; j_gene: TRBJ2-1; CDR3nt: TGTGCCAGCAGCTACCTAGCGGGAGGGCGCAATGAGCAGTTCTTC; CDR3aa: CASSYLAGGRNEQFF
v_gene: TRBV4-1; abundance: -; d_gene: TRBD1; j_gene: TRBJ1-3; CDR3nt: TGCGCCAGCAGCAACAGGGGACTTGGAGGAAACACCATATATTTT; CDR3aa: CASSNRGLGGNTIYF
v_gene: TRBV4-2; abundance: -; d_gene: TRBD1; j_gene: TRBJ2-7; CDR3nt: TGTGCCAGCAGCTCCCGACAGGGGCGCGTCTACGAGCAGTACTTC; CDR3aa: CASSSRQGRVYEQYF
v_gene: TRBV5-6; abundance: -; d_gene: TRBD1; j_gene: TRBJ1-2; CDR3nt: TGTGCCAGCAGCTTCAGGGGGCAGGACTATGGCTACACCTTC; CDR3aa: CASSFRGQDYGYTF
v_gene: TRBV9; abundance: -; d_gene: TRBD1; j_gene: TRBJ2-2; CDR3nt: TGTGCCAGCAGCTTCCGGGACAGGGTTACTACCGGGGAGCTGTTTTTT; CDR3aa: CASSFRDRVTTGELFF
v_gene: TRBV28; abundance: -; d_gene: -; j_gene: TRBJ2-7; CDR3nt: TGTGCCAGCAGCCGCGGACCCTACGAGCAGTACTTC; CDR3aa: CASSRGPYEQYF
v_gene: TRBV15; abundance: -; d_gene: -; j_gene: TRBJ2-1; CDR3nt: TGCGCCACCAGCAGAGGTGGGAACCCATTAAATGAGCAGTTCTTC; CDR3aa: CATSRGGNPLNEQFF
v_gene: TRBV28; abundance: once; d_gene: TRBD1; j_gene: TRBJ2-7; CDR3nt: TGTGCCAGCAGTCCCATTACAGGGGGTCAGTCCCCTTACGAGCAGTACTTC; CDR3aa: CASSPITGGQSPYEQYF
v_gene: TRBV5-8; abundance: once; d_gene: -; j_gene: TRBJ2-4; CDR3nt: TGTGCCAGCAGCTGGCCGCCTCGGGGGGCTGGTGTAGTAGCCAAAAACATTCAGTACTTC; CDR3aa: CASSWPPRGAGVVAKNIQYF
v_gene: TRBV30; abundance: -; d_gene: TRBD2; j_gene: TRBJ2-7; CDR3nt: TGTGCCTGGGTCATCGGGACTAGCGGGGATCGGCAGTACTTC; CDR3aa: CAWVIGTSGDRQYF
v_gene: TRBV2; abundance: -; d_gene: -; j_gene: TRBJ2-2; CDR3nt: TGTGCCAGCAGTGAAGGAGGGATCCCGAACACCGGGGAGCTGTTTTTT; CDR3aa: CASSEGGIPNTGELFF
v_gene: TRBV4-1; abundance: few; d_gene: TRBD2; j_gene: TRBJ2-1; CDR3nt: TGCGCCAGCAGCCAAGTTCGGCTAGCGGAAGTCTACAATGAGCAGTTCTTC; CDR3aa: CASSQVRLAEVYNEQFF
v_gene: TRBV9; abundance: -; d_gene: TRBD2; j_gene: TRBJ2-7; CDR3nt: TGTGCCAGCAGCCCAAGACTAGCGGGGGGAACTTACGAGCAGTACTTC; CDR3aa: CASSPRLAGGTYEQYF
v_gene: TRBV30; abundance: -; d_gene: -; j_gene: TRBJ1-2; CDR3nt: TGTGCCTGGGAACCCCAGGGCTATGGCTACACCTTC; CDR3aa: CAWEPQGYGYTF
v_gene: TRBV9; abundance: few; d_gene: -; j_gene: TRBJ1-2; CDR3nt: TGTGCCAGCAGCGTTGATGGGGATGCCTATGGCTACACCTTC; CDR3aa: CASSVDGDAYGYTF
v_gene: TRBV7-3; abundance: -; d_gene: -; j_gene: TRBJ2-7; CDR3nt: TGTGCCAGCAGCCACACCCCAGGGGACGAGCAGTACTTC; CDR3aa: CASSHTPGDEQYF
v_gene: TRBV7-2; abundance: -; d_gene: TRBD2; j_gene: TRBJ2-1; CDR3nt: TGTGCCAGCAGCTTAAAAGCGGGAGGGGGCAATGAGCAGTTCTTC; CDR3aa: CASSLKAGGGNEQFF
v_gene: TRBV11-1; abundance: -; d_gene: -; j_gene: TRBJ1-1; CDR3nt: TGTGCCAGCAGCTTGGCGGGTAGACGGCCGAACACTGAAGCTTTCTTT; CDR3aa: CASSLAGRRPNTEAFF
v_gene: TRBV5-1; abundance: -; d_gene: -; j_gene: TRBJ2-2; CDR3nt: TGCGCCAGCAGCTTGGACGGGCCGCTAACCGGGGAGCTGTTTTTT; CDR3aa: CASSLDGPLTGELFF
v_gene: TRBV7-8; abundance: -; d_gene: -; j_gene: TRBJ2-5; CDR3nt: TGTGCCAGCAGCTTCGGGGCCCCCAGCGCCGAGACCCAGTACTTC; CDR3aa: CASSFGAPSAETQYF
v_gene: TRBV27; abundance: -; d_gene: TRBD2; j_gene: TRBJ2-1; CDR3nt: TGTGCCAGCAGTCGGCTTGGACTAGCGGGGGGTTCGCTACCCTACAATGAGCAGTTCTTC; CDR3aa: CASSRLGLAGGSLPYNEQFF
v_gene: TRBV28; abundance: -; d_gene: -; j_gene: TRBJ1-2; CDR3nt: TGTGCCAGCAGGAAACCCCAGGGAAGTGGCTACACCTTC; CDR3aa: CASRKPQGSGYTF
v_gene: TRBV19; abundance: few; d_gene: TRBD1; j_gene: TRBJ1-5; CDR3nt: TGTGCCAGTAGTTGGGACAGGGATCAGCCCCAGCATTTT; CDR3aa: CASSWDRDQPQHF
v_gene: TRBV5-1; abundance: -; d_gene: -; j_gene: TRBJ1-1; CDR3nt: TGCGCCAGCAGCCTTTTTGACAAGAACACTGAAGCTTTCTTT; CDR3aa: CASSLFDKNTEAFF
v_gene: TRBV5-4; abundance: many; d_gene: TRBD2; j_gene: TRBJ2-5; CDR3nt: TGTGCCAGCAGCCCAGGGTGGACTAGCGAAGAGACCCAGTACTTC; CDR3aa: CASSPGWTSEETQYF
v_gene: TRBV29-1; abundance: -; d_gene: -; j_gene: TRBJ2-7; CDR3nt: TGCAGCGTTGTTCGTGGGAGTGATTCCTACGAGCAGTACTTC; CDR3aa: CSVVRGSDSYEQYF
v_gene: TRBV7-2; abundance: -; d_gene: -; j_gene: TRBJ2-1; CDR3nt: TGTGCCAGCAGGAAGGACTCCTACAATGAGCAGTTCTTC; CDR3aa: CASRKDSYNEQFF
v_gene: TRBV7-2; abundance: -; d_gene: -; j_gene: TRBJ1-2; CDR3nt: TGTGCCAGCAGTGAAGAAGAGGGTGGCTACACCTTC; CDR3aa: CASSEEEGGYTF
v_gene: TRBV5-1; abundance: -; d_gene: TRBD1; j_gene: TRBJ1-2; CDR3nt: TGCGCCAGCAAAAGGGAGGCAGGGGGCGACTATGGCTACACCTTC; CDR3aa: CASKREAGGDYGYTF
v_gene: TRBV30; abundance: -; d_gene: -; j_gene: TRBJ1-2; CDR3nt: TGTGCCTGGGAAACCGGGACGGGCAACTATGGCTACACCTTC; CDR3aa: CAWETGTGNYGYTF
v_gene: TRBV20-1; abundance: -; d_gene: -; j_gene: TRBJ2-2; CDR3nt: TGCAGTGCTAGCCAGGAAGGGGAGCTGTTTTTT; CDR3aa: CSASQEGELFF
v_gene: TRBV5-1; abundance: -; d_gene: -; j_gene: TRBJ2-3; CDR3nt: TGCGCCAGCAGCTTGGCCGGGTTTCGGTACACAGATACGCAGTATTTT; CDR3aa: CASSLAGFRYTDTQYF
v_gene: TRBV28; abundance: -; d_gene: TRBD2; j_gene: TRBJ2-7; CDR3nt: TGTGCCAGCAGGCCGACTAGCGGGATCGGCTACGAGCAGTACTTC; CDR3aa: CASRPTSGIGYEQYF
v_gene: TRBV27; abundance: -; d_gene: TRBD2; j_gene: TRBJ2-3; CDR3nt: TGTGCCAGCCTCGGCCCGGGACTAGCGGGAGGGATCCCAGATACGCAGTATTTT; CDR3aa: CASLGPGLAGGIPDTQYF
v_gene: TRBV18; abundance: -; d_gene: TRBD1; j_gene: TRBJ1-1; CDR3nt: TGTGCCAGCTCACCACCCTACAGGACAGGCGAAGCTTTCTTT; CDR3aa: CASSPPYRTGEAFF
v_gene: TRBV5-1; abundance: -; d_gene: TRBD1; j_gene: TRBJ1-2; CDR3nt: TGCGCCAGCAGCTCGACAGGGGTCGGCTACACCTTC; CDR3aa: CASSSTGVGYTF
v_gene: TRBV6-5; abundance: few; d_gene: -; j_gene: TRBJ2-7; CDR3nt: TGTGCCAGCAGTTACCTTGTCGGGAGCTACGAGCAGTACTTC; CDR3aa: CASSYLVGSYEQYF
v_gene: TRBV4-1; abundance: -; d_gene: TRBD2; j_gene: TRBJ2-3; CDR3nt: TGCGCCAGCAGCCAAGATTGGGGGGGGTACACAGATACGCAGTATTTT; CDR3aa: CASSQDWGGYTDTQYF
v_gene: TRBV28; abundance: -; d_gene: -; j_gene: TRBJ1-2; CDR3nt: TGTGCCAGCACCGATCGGGCTAACTATGGCTACACCTTC; CDR3aa: CASTDRANYGYTF
v_gene: TRBV9; abundance: -; d_gene: TRBD2; j_gene: TRBJ2-7; CDR3nt: TGTGCCAGCAGCGGAGGACTAGCGGGGACGATCCCCTACGAGCAGTACTTC; CDR3aa: CASSGGLAGTIPYEQYF
v_gene: TRBV30; abundance: -; d_gene: -; j_gene: TRBJ1-5; CDR3nt: TGTGCCTGGAGTGGGGGGAAAAATCAGCCCCAGCATTTT; CDR3aa: CAWSGGKNQPQHF
v_gene: TRBV27; abundance: few; d_gene: TRBD1; j_gene: TRBJ1-5; CDR3nt: TGTGCCAGCAGCACCCAGATCCCACAGGGGGTGAGGCCCCAGCATTTT; CDR3aa: CASSTQIPQGVRPQHF
v_gene: TRBV7-2; abundance: -; d_gene: TRBD1; j_gene: TRBJ2-3; CDR3nt: TGTGCCAGCAGCCCTGGACAGGGGGCGCGAAATACGCAGTATTTT; CDR3aa: CASSPGQGARNTQYF
v_gene: TRBV27; abundance: -; d_gene: -; j_gene: TRBJ1-4; CDR3nt: TGTGCCAGCAGTTCAAACCAGGGGTTAACTAATGAAAAACTGTTTTTT; CDR3aa: CASSSNQGLTNEKLFF
v_gene: TRBV4-1; abundance: -; d_gene: -; j_gene: TRBJ2-7; CDR3nt: TGCGCCAGCAGCCAAGGGCTACCAAACCCCTCAAACGAGCAGTACTTC; CDR3aa: CASSQGLPNPSNEQYF
v_gene: TRBV29-1; abundance: once; d_gene: -; j_gene: TRBJ1-2; CDR3nt: TGCAGCGTCGGGACGGGTTCCTATGGCTACACCTTC; CDR3aa: CSVGTGSYGYTF
v_gene: TRBV4-1; abundance: -; d_gene: TRBD2; j_gene: TRBJ2-7; CDR3nt: TGCGCCAGCAGCCAAGAAGGACTAGCGGGCGAGCAGTACTTC; CDR3aa: CASSQEGLAGEQYF
v_gene: TRBV28; abundance: -; d_gene: -; j_gene: TRBJ1-4; CDR3nt: TGTGCCAGCAGTCTGCAGGAAAAACTGTTTTTT; CDR3aa: CASSLQEKLFF
v_gene: TRBV25-1; abundance: -; d_gene: TRBD1; j_gene: TRBJ2-7; CDR3nt: TGTGCCAGCAGTGACCCCGGGACAGGGAACTACGAGCAGTACTTC; CDR3aa: CASSDPGTGNYEQYF